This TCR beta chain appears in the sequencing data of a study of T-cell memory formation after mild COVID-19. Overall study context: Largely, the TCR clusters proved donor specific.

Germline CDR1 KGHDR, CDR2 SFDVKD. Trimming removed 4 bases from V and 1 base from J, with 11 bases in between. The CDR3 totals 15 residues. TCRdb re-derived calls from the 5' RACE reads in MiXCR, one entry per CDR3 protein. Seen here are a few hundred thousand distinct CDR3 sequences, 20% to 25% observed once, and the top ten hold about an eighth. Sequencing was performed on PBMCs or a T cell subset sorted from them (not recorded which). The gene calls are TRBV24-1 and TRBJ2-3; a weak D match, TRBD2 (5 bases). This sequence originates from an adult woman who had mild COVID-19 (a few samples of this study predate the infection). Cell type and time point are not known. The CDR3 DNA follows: TGTGCCACCAGTGACAACACTAGGCGCACAGATACGCAGTATTTT. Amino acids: CATSDNTRRTDTQYF.